Listed here are 5 T cell receptor beta chains from one sample, sequenced in a study of blood T cell repertoires in COVID-19. Only in-frame clones appear in the TCRdb table, and some are missing; sequencing was by immunoSEQ multiplex PCR. The sample has about 120,000 clones; 80% to 90% are singletons. The sample comprised peripheral blood. The receptors come from a human donor in a cohort sampled during active COVID-19.

This clone was detected only once. The J gene is TRBJ1-3, the V gene TRBV19; no reliable D call. From germline, CDR1 is LNHDA and CDR2 SQIVND (reference sequence). Trimming took off 9 bases at V and 9 bases at J, with 15 bases between the two ends. This CDR3 region has 12 residues. The CDR3 bases are TGTGCCAGCACCATGGAGAGTGGCACCATATATTTT. This sequence encodes CASTMESGTIYF.

V is TRBV21-1 and J is TRBJ1-2; the table gives TRBD1 as D, unverified against the DNA. TRBV21-1 is noted as a pseudogene. The CDR3 is made up of 16 amino acids. CDR3 protein: CASSKGRPRTGVGYTF. DNA of the CDR3: TGTGCCAGCAGCAAAGGTCGTCCCCGGACAGGGGTTGGCTACACCTTC.

The rearrangement links TRBV27 to TRBJ1-2, with 7 bases matching TRBD1. The CDR3 totals 17 residues. The V gene end was trimmed by 6 bases and the J gene end by 4 bases; junction bases not matched to a gene: 17. The germline V gene encodes CDR1 MNHEY and CDR2 SMNVEV (reference sequence). The CDR3 here is CASRSTGFGTASYGYTF. CDR3 bases: TGTGCCAGCAGATCTACGGGTTTCGGGACAGCCTCCTATGGCTACACCTTC.

The chain combines TRBV28 with TRBJ1-2, with D maybe TRBD1 (5 bases). The CDR3 totals 16 residues. Germline values: CDR1 MDHEN, CDR2 SYDVKM. V gave up 3 bases and J gave up 7 bases, with 21 bases separating them. DNA of the CDR3: TGTGCCAGCAGTTTGCAAGACGATTTTGGGGCGCGTGGCTACACCTTC. This sequence encodes CASSLQDDFGARGYTF.

This chain connects TRBV27 to TRBJ1-2; 8 nucleotides agree with TRBD1. The V gene's germline CDR1 is MNHEY and CDR2 SMNVEV (reference sequence). The CDR3 runs to 15 residues. The junction had 9 bases not matched to a gene; V was cut back by 5 bases and J by 4 bases. DNA of the CDR3: TGTGCCAGCAGTGCTGGGGACAGGTTCTTCTATGGCTACACCTTC. As protein: CASSAGDRFFYGYTF.